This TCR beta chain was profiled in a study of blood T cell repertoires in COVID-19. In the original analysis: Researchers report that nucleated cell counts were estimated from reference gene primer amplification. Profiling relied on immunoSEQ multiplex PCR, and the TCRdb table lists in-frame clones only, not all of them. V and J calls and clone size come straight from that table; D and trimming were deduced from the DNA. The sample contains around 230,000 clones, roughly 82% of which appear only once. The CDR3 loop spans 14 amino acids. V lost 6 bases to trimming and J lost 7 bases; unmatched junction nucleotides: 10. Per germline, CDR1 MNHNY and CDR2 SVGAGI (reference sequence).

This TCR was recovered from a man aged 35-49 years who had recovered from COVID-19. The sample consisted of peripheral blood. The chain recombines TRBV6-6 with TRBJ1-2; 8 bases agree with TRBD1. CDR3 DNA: TGTGCCAGCAGAAGACGAGGACAGGGTGCTGGCTACACCTTC. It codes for CASRRRGQGAGYTF.